Presented here are 4 T cell receptor beta chains from one specimen sequenced in a study of regulatory T cells in long-lasting Graves disease. Combining iRepertoire HTBI primers with Arm-PCR of CDR3 regions, the authors built TCR beta libraries. A single record per CDR3 protein comes from TCRdb applying MiXCR to the multiplex PCR reads. The data hold 200,000 to 250,000 distinct CDR3 sequences, with around 20% observed a single time. Time point: newly diagnosed GD, antithyroid drugs for less than 3 months. After RNA was extracted from PBMCs, the TCR library was made from it. This sample comprised peripheral blood mononuclear cells (PBMCs), obtained at new diagnosis, from a patient treated with antithyroid drugs. All receptors come from a female donor with Graves disease.

The V gene is TRBV11-2, the J gene TRBJ1-1; D remains ambiguous. The CDR3 is 16 residues long. V dropped 0 bases and J dropped 1 base, with 12 bases sitting between them. Germline-derived CDR1 and CDR2 are SGHAT and FQNNGV. The CDR3 sequence: CASSLEFGRKNTEAFF. As DNA, the CDR3 is TGTGCCAGCAGCTTAGAGTTCGGCAGAAAGAACACTGAAGCTTTCTTT.

This clonotype showed up many times. The chain uses TRBV18 and TRBJ2-7; D unresolved. Germline V gives CDR1 KGHSH, CDR2 LQKENI. This CDR3 has 11 residues. V dropped 6 bases and J dropped 5 bases, with 8 bases sitting between them. CDR3 sequence (DNA): TGTGCCAGCTCCGGGTTTGACGAGCAGTACTTC. This sequence encodes CASSGFDEQYF.

This clonotype appeared many times. V usage is TRBV6-1 and J usage is TRBJ2-7; 8 bases fit TRBD2. CDR1 is MNHNS, CDR2 SASEGT, per germline. V lost 1 base to trimming and J lost 0 bases; unmatched junction nucleotides: 2. The CDR3 contains 15 residues. DNA of the CDR3: TGTGCCAGCAGTGAAGAACGGGGGGGCTCCTACGAGCAGTACTTC. It translates to CASSEERGGSYEQYF.

There are many counts of this clonotype. The genes are TRBV12-3 or TRBV12-4 and TRBJ1-1; D unclear. The CDR3 contains 11 residues. V lost 5 bases, J lost 10 bases, and 11 bases lay in between. The CDR3 is CASSIRTAAFF. In DNA, the CDR3 is TGTGCCAGCAGTATAAGAACCGCAGCTTTCTTT.